The clone carrying this T cell receptor (beta chain) was detected a few times. Its specificity is unknown. The sample originates from a study of post-analysis software for immune sequencing data. Every TCR beta cDNA library bore unique molecular identifiers. Input amounts of 1 to 10 million T cells were used. These gave around 500,000 cDNA molecules, so each molecule approximated one T cell. Each CDR3 protein gets one entry after TCRdb re-called the PCR reads with MiXCR. In the table there are 550,000 to 700,000 distinct CDR3 sequences, 44% of which are singletons. Study findings and constraints: Compared with controls, patients had more of roughly five TRBV segments, including TRBV5-6, TRBV5-1 and TRBV20-1. Multiple sclerosis was associated with a significant reduction in normalized Chao1 diversity relative to controls. Under F measure analysis, samples from one preparation batch co-clustered strongly.

Looked up from germline, CDR1 is SGHKS and CDR2 is YYEKEE (reference sequence). The CDR3 has 14 amino acids. The material sequenced was blood. The sequence was obtained from a girl aged 10-17 years with multiple sclerosis. The chain combines TRBV5-5 with TRBJ2-7; 7 bases agree with TRBD1. The J call may be faulty, since TRBJ2-5 better matches the DNA end. CDR3 bases: TGTGCCAGCAGCTTAACAGGGGTCAGGGAGACCCAGTACTTC. It specifies CASSLTGVRETQYF.